One and the same sample provided the 17 T cell receptor beta chains below, sequenced in a study of blood T cell repertoires in COVID-19. Method: immunoSEQ multiplex PCR; TCRdb's copy keeps in-frame clones and lacks some. The sample yields about 55,000 clones, roughly four fifths seen once. Sequencing was carried out using peripheral blood. These receptors were taken from a woman aged 55-75 years with acute or convalescent COVID-19.

The chain carries TRBV7-2 and TRBJ1-4; no clear D. V was shortened by 3 bases and J by 7 bases, with 9 bases between the two germline ends. Germline V gene lookup returns CDR1 SGHTA and CDR2 FQGNSA. The CDR3 runs to 13 residues. The CDR3 loop is CASSFPPFEKLFF. The CDR3 DNA sequence: TGTGCCAGCAGCTTTCCCCCATTTGAAAAACTGTTTTTT.

The chain links TRBV18 to TRBJ2-3, with D tentatively TRBD2 (5 bases). CDR3 length: 16 amino acids. V shed 2 bases and J shed 0 bases, with 12 bases lying between them. Germline V gene sequence: CDR1 KGHSH, CDR2 LQKENI. CDR3 DNA: TGTGCCAGCTCACCAGGAGGATCCCCTAGCACAGATACGCAGTATTTT. Protein product: CASSPGGSPSTDTQYF.

This chain joins TRBV28 and TRBJ2-6, with a weak D call TRBD2 (5 bases). CDR1 and CDR2 (germline): MDHEN, SYDVKM. The CDR3 runs to 14 residues. The CDR3 DNA follows: TGTGCGTCTAGAGGGAGATCTGGGGCCAACGTCCTGACTTTC. As protein: CASRGRSGANVLTF.

The chain recombines TRBV10-2 with TRBJ1-2; no firm D call. The germline CDR1 and CDR2 sequences are WSHSY and SAAADI. The CDR3 runs to 13 residues. Trimming stripped 8 bases from V and 8 bases from J, with 18 bases between. The CDR3 nucleotides are TGCGCCAGCTTACCCCCGGGAACGAAAGGCTACACCTTC. Translation gives CASLPPGTKGYTF.

The gene calls are TRBV29-1 and TRBJ2-7; D possibly corresponds to TRBD1 (7 bases). In germline, CDR1 is SQVTM, CDR2 ANQGSEA. The V and J ends lost 2 bases and 6 bases respectively, with 8 bases between them. This CDR3 is built from 11 residues. CDR3 in amino acids: CSVEQGGEQYF. CDR3 nucleotides: TGCAGCGTTGAACAGGGGGGCGAGCAGTACTTC.

This chain connects TRBV11-2 to TRBJ1-2; D remains unclear. CDR1 and CDR2 (germline): SGHAT, FQNNGV. Trimming took off 1 base at V and 8 bases at J, with 14 bases between the two ends. The CDR3 has 14 residues. The CDR3 protein is CASSLGAPKAGYTF. For the CDR3, the DNA is TGTGCCAGCAGCTTAGGCGCGCCCAAAGCGGGCTACACCTTC.

V and J are TRBV13 and TRBJ1-5; D not resolved. Germline V gives CDR1 PRHDT, CDR2 FYEKMQ (reference sequence). CDR3 length equals 13 residues. Trimming pared 4 bases from V and 4 bases from J, leaving 8 bases between. CDR3 in amino acids: CASSYTRNQPQHF. The CDR3 coding sequence is TGTGCCAGCAGCTACACGCGGAATCAGCCCCAGCATTTT.

This clone has a single count. The genes are TRBV5-1 and TRBJ1-2, with a tentative D call TRBD1 (5 bases). V gave up 0 bases and J gave up 5 bases, with 14 bases separating them. The CDR3 totals 15 residues. Germline V gene data show CDR1 as SGHRS and CDR2 as YFSETQ. For the CDR3, the DNA is TGCGCCAGCAGCTTGGATTATGGGGGGACGTATGGCTACACCTTC. Translated, it gives CASSLDYGGTYGYTF.

Worth noting for this clone: The sample has other DNA sequences that encode this CDR3 too. V usage is TRBV18 and J usage is TRBJ1-1, with a weak D call TRBD1 (6 bases). The CDR3 consists of 13 residues. V lost 6 bases and J 1 base, leaving 9 bases between the germline ends. Germline V gives CDR1 KGHSH, CDR2 LQKENI. CDR3 DNA sequence: TGTGCCAGCTCGCGGACAGAGAACACTGAAGCTTTCTTT. Amino acids: CASSRTENTEAFF. Looking up the rest from reference TRBV18 and TRBJ1-1 gives the full variable domain: NAGVMQNPRHLVRRRGQEARLRCSPMKGHSHVYWYRQLPEEGLKFMVYLQKENIIDESGMPKERFSAEFPKEGPSILRIQQVVRGDSAAYFCASSRTENTEAFFGQGTRLTVV.

This clone was counted a few times. The sample holds other DNA sequences that translate to the same CDR3. This chain joins TRBV12-3 or TRBV12-4 and TRBJ1-1; D is possibly TRBD1 (5 bases). V was pared by 4 bases and J by 1 base, with 7 bases between. The CDR3 spans 13 residues. The CDR3 sequence: CASSSQGNTEAFF. DNA for the CDR3: TGTGCCAGCAGTTCGCAGGGGAACACTGAAGCTTTCTTT.

This clone was recorded once. The V and J genes are TRBV27 and TRBJ2-2; 10 bases line up with TRBD2. This CDR3 is 18 amino acids long. In germline, CDR1 is MNHEY, CDR2 SMNVEV (reference sequence). Trimming removed 5 bases from V and 5 bases from J; junction bases left unmatched: 14. The CDR3 protein is CASSPGGSSGSKTGELFF. The CDR3 nucleotides are TGTGCCAGCAGTCCCGGTGGGTCTAGCGGGAGCAAAACCGGGGAGCTGTTTTTT.

The chain has TRBV25-1 and TRBJ2-5; weak D call: TRBD2 (5 bases). Trimming pared 6 bases from V and 2 bases from J, leaving 13 bases between. The germline gives CDR1 MGHDK, CDR2 SYGVNS. There are 14 residues in the CDR3. The CDR3: CASSGSSRQETQYF. The CDR3 nucleotides read TGTGCCAGCAGCGGGTCTAGCAGACAAGAGACCCAGTACTTC.

The V and J genes are TRBV27 and TRBJ2-7; 10 bases are shared with TRBD2. This CDR3 has 15 residues. The germline gives CDR1 MNHEY, CDR2 SMNVEV (reference sequence). V lost 7 bases to trimming and J lost 5 bases; unmatched junction nucleotides: 11. The CDR3, as DNA: TGTGCCAGCAACCCCAGCGGGGGGGCTACCGACGAGCAGTACTTC. This codes for CASNPSGGATDEQYF.

This chain joins TRBV5-8 and TRBJ1-2; unclear D gene. CDR1 SGHTS and CDR2 YDEGEE come from the germline V gene. Trimming shortened V by 3 bases and J by 4 bases, and 7 bases separated the two germline ends. The CDR3 loop spans 12 amino acids. In DNA, the CDR3 is TGTGCCAGCAGCTCGGGAGTCTATGGCTACACCTTC. Translating gives CASSSGVYGYTF.

The chain has TRBV18 and TRBJ1-5; perhaps TRBD1 as D (5 bases). Per germline, CDR1 KGHSH and CDR2 LQKENI. V dropped 3 bases and J dropped 5 bases, with 17 bases sitting between them. CDR3 length: 16 amino acids. CDR3 region: CASSPPGRVRDQPQHF. The CDR3 coding sequence is TGTGCCAGCTCACCCCCTGGCAGGGTCCGGGATCAGCCCCAGCATTTT. The variable domain in full, completed from reference TRBV18 and TRBJ1-5, reads NAGVMQNPRHLVRRRGQEARLRCSPMKGHSHVYWYRQLPEEGLKFMVYLQKENIIDESGMPKERFSAEFPKEGPSILRIQQVVRGDSAAYFCASSPPGRVRDQPQHFGDGTRLSIL.

This rearrangement joins TRBV10-3 to TRBJ2-7; TRBD2 is a possible D gene (5 bases). V lost 6 bases and J 6 bases, leaving 21 bases between the germline ends. The CDR3 runs to 15 residues. CDR1 and CDR2 from the germline V gene are ENHRY and SYGVKD. The CDR3 here is CAIRKSLGLLPEQYF. The CDR3 DNA follows: TGTGCCATCAGAAAAAGTCTCGGACTCCTACCCGAGCAGTACTTC.

This chain uses TRBV3-1 (or the pseudogene TRBV3-2) with TRBJ1-1, with TRBD1 as a possible D gene (6 bases). Germline-derived CDR1 and CDR2 are LGHDT and YNNKEL (reference sequence). This CDR3 has 12 amino acids. V lost 6 bases to trimming and J lost 3 bases, with 8 bases between them. The CDR3, as DNA: TGTGCCAGCAGAAAGGGGGACACTGAAGCTTTCTTT. Translation: CASRKGDTEAFF.